The 30 T cell receptor beta chains below all came from one sample that was sequenced in a study of blood T cell repertoires in COVID-19. Measured with immunoSEQ multiplex PCR; TCRdb has only the in-frame clones, and not every one. The data contain tens of thousands of clones, over 80% of them singletons. The sample consisted of peripheral blood. These receptors were taken from a human donor in a cohort sampled during active COVID-19.

This clone appeared a single time. The gene calls are TRBV18 and TRBJ2-5, with a possible D match to TRBD1 (6 bases). The V gene lost 6 bases and the J gene lost 3 bases, with 11 bases spanning the gap. Germline V gives CDR1 KGHSH, CDR2 LQKENI. This CDR3 has 13 amino acids. Here the CDR3 DNA reads TGTGCCAGCTCCCGGGACATCGAAGAGACCCAGTACTTC. Translating gives CASSRDIEETQYF.

The chain is built from TRBV7-9 and TRBJ1-2; D perhaps matches TRBD1 (6 bases). Trimming stripped 3 bases from V and 8 bases from J, with 22 bases between. Looked up from germline, CDR1 is SEHNR and CDR2 is FQNEAQ (reference sequence). The CDR3 has 16 residues. The CDR3 region has the DNA TGTGCCAGCAGCTTCCAACAGGGTGCGGTATCCGAGGGCTACACCTTC. Its protein product is CASSFQQGAVSEGYTF.

V gene TRBV27 combines with J gene TRBJ2-7; TRBD1 aligns across 11 bases. The germline CDR1 and CDR2 sequences are MNHEY and SMNVEV (reference sequence). The CDR3 consists of 15 residues. Trimming removed 3 bases from V and 5 bases from J; junction bases left unmatched: 6. The CDR3: CASSFRGQGGHEQYF. DNA for the CDR3: TGTGCCAGCAGTTTCCGGGGACAGGGGGGCCACGAGCAGTACTTC.

The chain recombines TRBV6-1 with TRBJ2-5; TRBD2 agrees at 7 bases. The CDR3 spans 16 residues. Germline V gene sequence: CDR1 MNHNS, CDR2 SASEGT. Germline trimming cut 3 bases from V and 4 bases from J; bases unmatched to any gene: 11. Here the CDR3 DNA reads TGTGCCAGCAGTGATTGGGGGGGAAGTAATGGAGAGACCCAGTACTTC. It codes for CASSDWGGSNGETQYF.

V gene TRBV4-1 combines with J gene TRBJ2-7, with D hard to call. Germline CDR1 reads MGHRA; CDR2 reads YSYEKL. With 1 base removed from V and 3 bases from J, the gap between germline ends came to 7 bases. This CDR3 region has 13 residues. The CDR3 loop is CASSQGSGYEQYF. In DNA form, the CDR3 reads TGCGCCAGCAGCCAAGGGAGTGGCTACGAGCAGTACTTC.

The CDR3 protein is CASSQDVSGRTYGYTF. In DNA form, the CDR3 reads TGCGCCAGCAGCCAAGATGTCTCAGGGCGGACGTATGGCTACACCTTC. V gene TRBV4-1 combines with J gene TRBJ1-2; tentative D call: TRBD1 (5 bases). V gave up 0 bases and J gave up 5 bases, with 16 bases separating them. Germline CDR1 MGHRA, CDR2 YSYEKL. The CDR3 is 16 amino acids.

The rearrangement links TRBV24-1 to TRBJ2-1; D call uncertain. V was clipped by 5 bases and J by 5 bases, with 9 bases between them. The CDR3 is 13 amino acids. The V gene's germline CDR1 is KGHDR and CDR2 SFDVKD. The CDR3 is CATSGDTHNEQFF. The CDR3 nucleotides are TGTGCCACCAGTGGTGACACCCACAATGAGCAGTTCTTC.

This chain joins TRBV27 and TRBJ2-2, with 10 bases that match TRBD2. Germline-derived CDR1 and CDR2 are MNHEY and SMNVEV (reference sequence). The CDR3 spans 15 residues. V gave up 7 bases and J gave up 5 bases; unmatched junction bases: 7. This CDR3 reads CASKPSGRNTGELFF. The CDR3, as DNA: TGTGCCAGCAAGCCTAGCGGGAGAAATACCGGGGAGCTGTTTTTT.

This clone was detected only a few times. The rearrangement joins TRBV7-3 to TRBJ1-1, with 7 bases matching TRBD1. The J segment lost 0 bases and the V segment lost 2 bases, leaving 0 bases of the junction unmatched. From germline, CDR1 is SGHTA and CDR2 FQGTGA. This CDR3 is built from 14 residues. CDR3 nucleotide sequence: TGTGCCAGCAGCTTAGACAGGGTGAACACTGAAGCTTTCTTT. Its protein is CASSLDRVNTEAFF.

The CDR3 spells CASRKDRGIETQYF. The CDR3 DNA is TGTGCCAGTAGGAAGGACAGGGGAATAGAGACCCAGTACTTC. This sequence joins TRBV19 and TRBJ2-5, with 9 bases fitting TRBD1. The V segment lost 6 bases and the J segment 4 bases; nucleotides outside the gene matches: 6. Per the germline V gene, CDR1 is LNHDA and CDR2 is SQIVND (reference sequence). The CDR3 extends over 14 amino acids.

The V call is TRBV19, the J call TRBJ2-2; 10 bases match TRBD1. V lost 5 bases to trimming and J lost 6 bases; unmatched junction nucleotides: 3. This CDR3 has 14 residues. Looked up from germline, CDR1 is LNHDA and CDR2 is SQIVND (reference sequence). CDR3 region: CASSRDRGAGELFF. The CDR3 bases are TGTGCCAGTAGTCGGGACAGGGGCGCCGGGGAGCTGTTTTTT.

In its sample, this clone was seen a few times. This rearrangement joins TRBV6-5 to TRBJ1-6; 9 bases align to TRBD1. The CDR3 covers 15 residues. Germline V gene sequence: CDR1 MNHEY, CDR2 SVGAGI. J lost 8 bases, V lost 7 bases, and 9 bases had no gene match. CDR3 sequence: CASIKQGAKYSPLHF. As DNA, the CDR3 is TGTGCCAGCATTAAACAGGGGGCTAAGTATTCACCCCTCCACTTT.

This sequence joins TRBV4-2 and TRBJ2-5; TRBD2 matches 9 bases. V dropped 4 bases and J dropped 4; count of bases not matched to a gene: 13. Germline CDR1 LGHNA, CDR2 YNFKEQ. This CDR3 is 17 amino acids long. The CDR3 bases are TGTGCCAGCAGCCGCCAGGCGGCGGGGGGGGCCGTAGAGACCCAGTACTTC. Protein product: CASSRQAAGGAVETQYF.

The sample holds one count of this clone. This chain joins TRBV5-1 and TRBJ2-7; 12 bases are shared with TRBD2. The CDR3 has 15 amino acids. Trimming removed 3 bases from V and 3 bases from J; junction bases left unmatched: 4. Germline V gene lookup returns CDR1 SGHRS and CDR2 YFSETQ. In DNA form, the CDR3 reads TGCGCCAGCAGCTCCGGGACTAGCGGGTTCTACGAGCAGTACTTC. This encodes CASSSGTSGFYEQYF. The entire variable domain, with the rest obtained from reference TRBV5-1 and TRBJ2-7, is as follows: KAGVTQTPRYLIKTRGQQVTLSCSPISGHRSVSWYQQTPGQGLQFLFEYFSETQRNKGNFPGRFSGRQFSNSRSEMNVSTLELGDSALYLCASSSGTSGFYEQYFGPGTRLTVT.

The CDR3 sequence: CAFSGSLVNIQYF. CDR3 nucleotides: TGTGCCTTTAGCGGGAGCTTGGTGAACATTCAGTACTTC. The chain has TRBV30 and TRBJ2-4; 9 bases align to TRBD2. V shed 7 bases and J 7 bases; nucleotides not matched to a gene: 8. The CDR3 runs to 13 residues. The V gene's germline CDR1 is GTSNPN and CDR2 SVGIG (reference sequence).

This clone appeared once. The CDR3 here is CASSLDPGQGANEQFF. Here the CDR3 DNA reads TGTGCCAGCAGCTTAGATCCGGGACAGGGTGCCAATGAGCAGTTCTTC. This sequence joins TRBV7-9 and TRBJ2-1; 9 bases map to TRBD1. The trim removed 1 base at V and 6 bases at J, leaving 7 bases unmatched. Germline-derived CDR1 and CDR2 are SEHNR and FQNEAQ (reference sequence). This CDR3 has 16 amino acids.

This chain joins TRBV6-4 and TRBJ2-3; 15 positions match TRBD2. Unmatched junction bases numbered 4, after V lost 5 bases and J lost 7 bases. CDR3 length equals 15 residues. The germline gives CDR1 MRHNA, CDR2 SNTAGT. The CDR3 sequence is CASSLGTSGRNTQYF. For the CDR3, the DNA is TGTGCCAGCAGTCTTGGGACTAGCGGGAGGAATACGCAGTATTTT.

This clone was seen only a few times. This sequence joins TRBV27 and TRBJ1-6, with unresolved D. This CDR3 region has 16 residues. With 0 bases removed from V and 3 bases from J, the gap between germline ends came to 9 bases. CDR1 is MNHEY and CDR2 is SMNVEV in the germline V gene (reference sequence). CDR3 protein: CASSLSRGYYNSPLHF. In nucleotides, the CDR3 is TGTGCCAGCAGTTTATCCCGGGGTTACTATAATTCACCCCTCCACTTT.

This chain uses TRBV7-3 with TRBJ2-3; the D is unclear. This CDR3 has 15 residues. Trimming cost V 5 bases and J 1 base, with 13 bases left between them. The germline gives CDR1 SGHTA, CDR2 FQGTGA. CDR3 amino acids: CASSASPLGTDTQYF. CDR3 coding DNA: TGTGCCAGCAGCGCCAGTCCCCTGGGCACAGATACGCAGTATTTT.

The chain's CDR3 is CASSLAGTGSYEQYF. The DNA for the CDR3 is TGCGCCAGCAGCTTGGCCGGGACAGGGTCCTACGAGCAGTACTTC. The chain recombines TRBV5-1 with TRBJ2-7, with 9 nucleotides matching TRBD1. With V trimmed by 0 bases and J by 1 base, 2 bases remained unmatched. The CDR3 length is 15 residues. Germline-derived CDR1 and CDR2 are SGHRS and YFSETQ.

The chain combines TRBV7-8 with TRBJ1-3; D is unclear. Trimming shortened V by 1 base and J by 2 bases, and 6 bases separated the two germline ends. Per the germline V gene, CDR1 is SGHVS and CDR2 is FQNEAQ. This CDR3 has 14 residues. CDR3 amino acids: CASSLGAAGNTIYF. In DNA, the CDR3 is TGTGCCAGCAGCTTAGGGGCAGCTGGAAACACCATATATTTT.

In its sample, this clone was seen a few times. V and J are TRBV3-1 (or the pseudogene TRBV3-2) and TRBJ2-2, with 10 bases matching TRBD2. Trimming cost V 5 bases and J 1 base; bases outside gene matches: 7. Per the germline V gene, CDR1 is LGHDT and CDR2 is YNNKEL (reference sequence). The CDR3 sequence is 17 residues long. The CDR3 loop is CASSFPGLARNTGELFF. Here the CDR3 DNA reads TGTGCCAGCAGCTTCCCGGGACTAGCGCGGAACACCGGGGAGCTGTTTTTT.

V and J are TRBV7-9 and TRBJ2-7, with D perhaps matching TRBD1 (6 bases). This CDR3 is 15 amino acids long. Trimming stripped 5 bases from V and 1 base from J, with 15 bases between. The germline CDR1 and CDR2 sequences are SEHNR and FQNEAQ (reference sequence). The DNA for the CDR3 is TGTGCCAGCAGCCCGCCCGGCAGGGGTTCCTACGAGCAGTACTTC. Translation gives CASSPPGRGSYEQYF.

The J gene is TRBJ2-3, the V gene TRBV6-2 or TRBV6-3; 7 positions agree with TRBD1. Germline V gene data show CDR1 as MNHEY and CDR2 as SVGEGT. V was clipped by 3 bases and J by 0 bases; unmatched bases: 6. The CDR3 covers 16 residues. The CDR3 coding sequence is TGTGCCAGCAGTTATTTCGGGACAGCTAGCACAGATACGCAGTATTTT. It codes for CASSYFGTASTDTQYF.

The gene calls are TRBV19 and TRBJ1-1; D is perhaps TRBD1 (6 bases). The CDR3 is 13 residues long. CDR1 is LNHDA and CDR2 is SQIVND in the germline V gene (reference sequence). The V end was cut by 4 bases, the J end by 6 bases, with 12 bases between. The CDR3: CASSTQGPAEAFF. CDR3 DNA: TGTGCCAGTAGTACACAGGGTCCGGCTGAAGCTTTCTTT.

The J gene is TRBJ1-6, the V gene TRBV6-5; TRBD1 matches at 10 bases. V trimming: 6 bases; J trimming: 13 bases; junction bases outside the gene matches: 6. Germline V gene lookup returns CDR1 MNHEY and CDR2 SVGAGI. The CDR3 runs 13 residues. CDR3 in DNA: TGTGCCAGCAGCCGAGGGACAGGGGTGCCCCTCCACTTT. Translated, it gives CASSRGTGVPLHF.

This rearrangement joins TRBV5-1 to TRBJ2-6; unclear D gene. Trimming cost V 4 bases and J 0 bases, with 11 bases left between them. There are 16 residues in the CDR3. Per the germline V gene, CDR1 is SGHRS and CDR2 is YFSETQ. CDR3 residues: CASSPTPNSGANVLTF. For the CDR3, the DNA is TGCGCCAGCAGCCCTACCCCAAACTCTGGGGCCAACGTCCTGACTTTC.

The chain employs TRBV2 and TRBJ1-5; 9 nucleotides align to TRBD1. The CDR3 covers 15 residues. The J segment lost 0 bases and the V segment lost 4 bases, leaving 1 base of the junction unmatched. Germline V gene data show CDR1 as SNHLY and CDR2 as FYNNEI. The CDR3 is CASSGDRVSNQPQHF. For the CDR3, the DNA is TGTGCCAGCAGTGGGGACAGGGTTAGCAATCAGCCCCAGCATTTT.

V gene TRBV29-1 combines with J gene TRBJ1-2; perhaps TRBD1 as D (5 bases). The germline CDR1 and CDR2 sequences are SQVTM and ANQGSEA. Deletions cut 8 bases from V and 6 bases from J, with 13 bases between. CDR3 length: 11 amino acids. The CDR3 DNA follows: TGCAGCTCGGGGACGGACAATGGCTACACCTTC. This codes for CSSGTDNGYTF.

This sequence joins TRBV5-1 and TRBJ2-2; 12 bases fit TRBD2. The CDR3 runs to 15 residues. Germline loops: CDR1 SGHRS, CDR2 YFSETQ. V lost 7 bases and J lost 2; bases outside the gene matches: 3. This CDR3 reads CASVTSGSNTGELFF. CDR3 in DNA: TGCGCCAGCGTGACTAGCGGGAGTAACACCGGGGAGCTGTTTTTT.